Listed below are T cell receptor beta chains from one sample, sequenced in a study of T cell responses to AZD1222 COVID-19 vaccine. Sequencing used immunoSEQ multiplex PCR; TCRdb keeps in-frame clones, though not all of them. This table holds around 200,000 clones, 88% found once. Here the sequenced sample was peripheral blood, taken on day 0 of AZD1222 vaccination. Receptor source: an adult in good health. Both conserved end residues are part of each CDR3. Fields, in order: clone size, D gene, J gene, V gene, CDR3 DNA, CDR3 protein. D genes are given only for firm matches. Expanded clones get a size class; other rows say once, few or many, or leave the size out.

.	.	TRBJ1-1	TRBV4-1	TGCGCCAGCAGCACCAGGACCTTTATTACTGAAGCTTTCTTT	CASSTRTFITEAFF
.	.	TRBJ2-5	TRBV5-1	TGCGCCAGCAGCTTTGGGCGTACCCAAGAGACCCAGTACTTC	CASSFGRTQETQYF
.	TRBD1	TRBJ1-2	TRBV7-2	TGTGCCAGCAGCTTCAGGACAGGGGGCAGCGGCTACACCTTC	CASSFRTGGSGYTF
.	.	TRBJ1-2	TRBV7-2	TGTGCCAGCAGCTTAGATGGTAACAGGGATTATGGCTACACCTTC	CASSLDGNRDYGYTF
few	.	TRBJ1-1	TRBV7-2	TGTGCCAGCAGCTTGGGTTTTATGAACACTGAAGCTTTCTTT	CASSLGFMNTEAFF
.	TRBD1	TRBJ1-6	TRBV28	TGTGCCAGCAGTTTCGTGGGACAGGGTGAGCCCCTCCACTTT	CASSFVGQGEPLHF
few	.	TRBJ1-6	TRBV5-1	TGCGCCAGCAGCAACCGGGACACCCGAGGGGTTAATAATTCACCCCTCCACTTT	CASSNRDTRGVNNSPLHF
.	.	TRBJ1-2	TRBV19	TGTGCCAGTAGTATAGTCGGGGGTAACTATGGCTACACCTTC	CASSIVGGNYGYTF
.	.	TRBJ1-1	TRBV7-9	TGTGCCAGCCTCGACATTTACACTGAAGCTTTCTTT	CASLDIYTEAFF
.	TRBD1	TRBJ2-7	TRBV3-1/TRBV3-2	TGTGCCAGCAGTAGACAGGGGACGGGGGAGCAGTACTTC	CASSRQGTGEQYF
.	TRBD2	TRBJ2-3	TRBV6-5	TGTGCCAGCACCCGAATAGCGGGAGGGAGAGATACGCAGTATTTT	CASTRIAGGRDTQYF
.	TRBD1	TRBJ1-1	TRBV27	TGTGCCACCCGGGACAGGGGAGAGTTAACGGCTTTCTTT	CATRDRGELTAFF
once	.	TRBJ2-3	TRBV3-1/TRBV3-2	TGTGCCAGCAGCCTAACGTCTGGGACTGGTTCTTATACGCAGTATTTT	CASSLTSGTGSYTQYF
.	TRBD1	TRBJ1-1	TRBV4-1	TGCGCCAGCAGCCAACGACAGGGGGGCGGCACTGAAGCTTTCTTT	CASSQRQGGGTEAFF
.	.	TRBJ2-3	TRBV27	TGTGCCAGCAGTTTAGGGGACATCGGCACAGATACGCAGTATTTT	CASSLGDIGTDTQYF
.	TRBD1	TRBJ1-2	TRBV5-6	TGTGCCAGCAGCTGGGACAGGGCAGCAGCGGGCTACACCTTC	CASSWDRAAAGYTF
.	.	TRBJ2-7	TRBV6-5	TGTGCCAGCAAGCGGAGGGAGGAGCAGTACTTC	CASKRREEQYF
.	.	TRBJ1-2	TRBV5-4	TGTGCCAGCAGCCCACCGCGACAGTCGGCTGACTATGGCTACACCTTC	CASSPPRQSADYGYTF
.	.	TRBJ1-2	TRBV9	TGTGCCAGCAGCGTAGAACAGGACTATGGCTACACCTTC	CASSVEQDYGYTF
.	.	TRBJ1-5	TRBV19	TGTGCCAGTATTATGAGCAATCAGCCCCAGCATTTT	CASIMSNQPQHF
.	.	TRBJ1-2	TRBV19	TGTGCCAGTAGTTGGCGGGGGCTCAACTATGGCTACACCTTC	CASSWRGLNYGYTF
.	.	TRBJ1-2	TRBV14	TGTGCCAGCAGCCAAGCAGCGGCAGGGTTTCTAAGAGGCTACACCTTC	CASSQAAAGFLRGYTF
.	.	TRBJ1-2	TRBV14	TGTGCCAGCAGCGGGATTGACAGATACTATGGCTACACCTTC	CASSGIDRYYGYTF
once	.	TRBJ2-2	TRBV18	TGTGCCAGCTCACCAGTACAGGGCCCCGGGGAGCTGTTTTTT	CASSPVQGPGELFF
.	.	TRBJ2-5	TRBV4-1	TGCGCCAGCAGCCAAGACGGAAGCCCTGGATTAGCCCAGTACTTC	CASSQDGSPGLAQYF
once	.	TRBJ1-3	TRBV28	TGTGCCAGCAGTTCCGGGACACCCGGTAGCATATATTTT	CASSSGTPGSIYF
.	TRBD1	TRBJ1-4	TRBV9	TGTGCCAGCAGCGTAGAGGAGGGGGCGGATGAAAAACTGTTTTTT	CASSVEEGADEKLFF
.	.	TRBJ2-1	TRBV20-1	TGCAGTGCTAGTGTAAGAGGGCTGTACAATGAGCAGTTCTTC	CSASVRGLYNEQFF
.	TRBD2	TRBJ2-5	TRBV19	TGTGCCAGTAGTCCCGGGGGGGCAATTCAAGAGACCCAGTACTTC	CASSPGGAIQETQYF
once	.	TRBJ2-7	TRBV20-1	TGCAGTGCTTACGACGGATACGAGCAGTACTTC	CSAYDGYEQYF
.	TRBD1	TRBJ2-5	TRBV9	TGTGCCAGCAGCGTCGGAACAGGGGGCCAAGAGACCCAGTACTTC	CASSVGTGGQETQYF
.	.	TRBJ1-2	TRBV3-1/TRBV3-2	TGTGCCAGCAGATCCCTGACGGGAAACTATGGCTACACCTTC	CASRSLTGNYGYTF
.	.	TRBJ2-5	TRBV7-7	TGTGCTAGCAGCTTTAACGGGGCCCAAGAGACCCAGTACTTC	CASSFNGAQETQYF
.	.	TRBJ2-5	TRBV9	TGTGCCAGCAGCGTGGAACAAGAGACCCAGTACTTC	CASSVEQETQYF
.	TRBD1	TRBJ1-3	TRBV5-4	TGTGCCAGCAGCTCGGGGGACAGGGGATCTGGAAACACCATATATTTT	CASSSGDRGSGNTIYF
.	.	TRBJ2-7	TRBV7-9	TGTGCCAGCAGCTTAGGATTAAGCGAGCAGTACTTC	CASSLGLSEQYF
.	.	TRBJ2-2	TRBV11-2	TGTGCCAGCAGCTTAGTGGCTTACACCGGGGAGCTGTTTTTT	CASSLVAYTGELFF
.	TRBD2	TRBJ2-1	TRBV14	TGTGCCAGCAGCCAAGCTCTGAAGCGGGGGGTTCCCTACAATGAGCAGTTCTTC	CASSQALKRGVPYNEQFF
.	.	TRBJ1-3	TRBV30	TGTGCCTGGAGTGGTGGGACTCACTCTGGAAACACCATATATTTT	CAWSGGTHSGNTIYF
.	TRBD1	TRBJ1-1	TRBV5-1	TGCGCCAGCAGCCCCCTGACAGGGGAGAACACTGAAGCTTTCTTT	CASSPLTGENTEAFF
.	.	TRBJ2-7	TRBV2	TGTGCCAGCAGTGAAAGGGGTCCAAACCGTCCCCCAACCTACGAGCAGTACTTC	CASSERGPNRPPTYEQYF
.	.	TRBJ2-3	TRBV27	TGTGCCAGCAGTTTAGATGTCCCAGATACGCAGTATTTT	CASSLDVPDTQYF
.	TRBD1	TRBJ1-2	TRBV6-5	TGTGCCAGCAGTTATACCACAGGGGGCGCCTATGGCTACACCTTC	CASSYTTGGAYGYTF
few	.	TRBJ1-1	TRBV19	TGTGCCAGTAGTATAGATCCGAACACTGAAGCTTTCTTT	CASSIDPNTEAFF
.	TRBD1	TRBJ1-3	TRBV6-2/TRBV6-3	TGTGCCAGCAGTTCACTGACAGGGGGCGGAAACACCATATATTTT	CASSSLTGGGNTIYF
.	.	TRBJ2-3	TRBV30	TGTGCCTGGAGTGTAAGGGCCGGAGATACGCAGTATTTT	CAWSVRAGDTQYF
.	TRBD1	TRBJ2-7	TRBV10-1	TGCGCCAGCAGTCCGGGACAGGCGCCGTTGGAGCAGTACTTC	CASSPGQAPLEQYF
.	.	TRBJ2-5	TRBV5-4	TGTGCCAGCAGCACCACAGGGCTCCGGGAGACCCAGTACTTC	CASSTTGLRETQYF
.	.	TRBJ1-5	TRBV6-1	TGTGCCAGCAGTGAAGGGAACAGCAATCAGCCCCAGCATTTT	CASSEGNSNQPQHF
.	TRBD1	TRBJ1-4	TRBV9	TGTGCCAGCAGCTCTTGGACAGGCCCGAATGAAAAACTGTTTTTT	CASSSWTGPNEKLFF
once	.	TRBJ1-1	TRBV7-6	TGTGCCAGCAGCTTAGTTGGGGTTGGGGCCTTGAACACTGAAGCTTTCTTT	CASSLVGVGALNTEAFF
once	.	TRBJ1-3	TRBV5-1	TGCGCCAGCAGCTTGGAGACCCATGGAAACACCATATATTTT	CASSLETHGNTIYF
.	TRBD1	TRBJ1-4	TRBV18	TGTGCCAGCTCACCAGGCAGGGGGCGAGAAGAAAAACTGTTTTTT	CASSPGRGREEKLFF
.	.	TRBJ2-7	TRBV5-1	TGCGCCAGCAGCTTGGACAGACCCTACGAGCAGTACTTC	CASSLDRPYEQYF
.	.	TRBJ1-3	TRBV7-2	TGTGCCAGCAGCTTACAACAGGCGAGCTCTGGAAACACCATATATTTT	CASSLQQASSGNTIYF
.	.	TRBJ1-5	TRBV6-2/TRBV6-3	TGTGCCAGCAGTTACCCTCGACAGGCTAGCAATCAGCCCCAGCATTTT	CASSYPRQASNQPQHF
.	.	TRBJ2-7	TRBV7-2	TGTGCCAGCAGCTTAAGTCTCTACGAGCAGTACTTC	CASSLSLYEQYF
.	.	TRBJ2-2	TRBV28	TGTGCCAGCATTTTAACAGGGTTCACGGGGGAGCTGTTTTTT	CASILTGFTGELFF
.	.	TRBJ1-1	TRBV24-1	TGTGCCACCAGGGGTTCGGGGGCTTTCTTT	CATRGSGAFF
once	.	TRBJ1-5	TRBV30	TGTGCCTGGAGTGCAACAGGGTTGCGGCAGCCCCAGCATTTT	CAWSATGLRQPQHF